This TCR beta chain comes out of a study of OX40 agonist ivuxolimab in advanced cancers. General study points: Low levels of normalized T-cell clonal expansion also appeared in some nonresponders.

To note about this clone: Its antigen is still unknown.

The protocol was immunoSEQ multiplex PCR, while the TCRdb copy is restricted to in-frame clones and leaves out a portion. The sample holds about 22,000 clones, 75% to 90% seen once. The V segment lost 2 bases and the J segment 0 bases; nucleotides outside the gene matches: 7. This CDR3 region has 18 residues. The germline CDR1 and CDR2 sequences are SEHNR and FQNEAQ (reference sequence). This receptor was taken from an adult with an advanced solid tumor such as melanoma, head and neck, liver or kidney cancer. The chain employs TRBV7-9 and TRBJ2-1, with TRBD1 matching 10 bases. Sequenced material: CD4+ or CD8+ T cells sorted from blood, taken in a trial of the OX40 agonist ivuxolimab. CDR3 DNA sequence: TGTGCCAGCAGCTTAAGACAGGGGGCCAGCCCCTCCTACAATGAGCAGTTCTTC. Protein: CASSLRQGASPSYNEQFF.